These T cell receptor beta chains were read from a single sample in a study of blood T cell repertoires in COVID-19. Clones were sequenced by immunoSEQ multiplex PCR, and TCRdb holds only the in-frame ones, with some missing. Found here are under 300,000 clones, 84% of them singletons; the top ten hold 1.5%. Sequencing was carried out using peripheral blood. Source of these receptors: a middle-aged woman who had recovered from COVID-19. Both conserved end residues are part of each CDR3. The order of the fields is clone size, V gene, CDR3 length, J gene, D gene, CDR3 protein, CDR3 DNA. D genes are given only for firm matches. Rows may omit the clone size; those that give it use once, few, many or a size class.

>.|TRBV5-1|13|TRBJ2-7|.
CASSLDSLNEQYF
TGCGCCAGCAGCTTGGACAGCTTAAACGAGCAGTACTTC
>.|TRBV6-5|13|TRBJ1-6|TRBD1
CASIRDRLSPLHF
TGTGCCAGTATCCGGGACAGGCTTTCACCCCTCCACTTT
>.|TRBV6-5|15|TRBJ1-4|.
CASSSLGQGNEKLFF
TGTGCCAGCAGTTCCCTTGGGCAGGGTAATGAAAAACTGTTTTTT
>.|TRBV4-2|17|TRBJ2-3|.
CASSQELGGPSTDTQYF
TGTGCCAGCAGCCAAGAGTTAGGAGGGCCCAGCACAGATACGCAGTATTTT
>few|TRBV7-9|14|TRBJ1-2|.
CASSSKPSSEAGTF
TGTGCCAGCAGCTCCAAACCCTCCTCCGAAGCTGGCACCTTC
>.|TRBV7-9|16|TRBJ1-2|.
CASSLNAAGPNYGYTF
TGTGCCAGCAGCTTAAACGCCGCGGGGCCCAACTATGGCTACACCTTC
>.|TRBV5-4|15|TRBJ1-3|.
CASSLDQGTGNTIYF
TGTGCCAGCAGCTTGGATCAGGGGACTGGAAACACCATATATTTT
>.|TRBV29-1|13|TRBJ1-1|.
CSVLNQGNTEAFF
TGCAGCGTCCTAAACCAGGGGAACACTGAAGCTTTCTTT
>once|TRBV29-1|11|TRBJ2-7|.
CSVLGRGEQYF
TGCAGCGTTCTCGGACGGGGCGAGCAGTACTTC
>once|TRBV28|16|TRBJ2-3|TRBD1
CASSPSPGQGTDTQYF
TGTGCCAGCAGCCCCAGCCCGGGACAGGGAACAGATACGCAGTATTTT
>.|TRBV7-9|13|TRBJ2-7|.
CASSLDSSTEQYF
TGTGCCAGCAGCTTAGATTCTAGCACCGAGCAGTACTTC
>.|TRBV19|13|TRBJ1-2|.
CASSISPERSYTF
TGTGCCAGTAGTATCTCGCCTGAGCGGTCCTACACCTTC
>.|TRBV5-1|16|TRBJ2-7|TRBD2
CASSFSTAGALREQYF
TGCGCCAGCAGCTTCTCAACCGCGGGAGCACTACGAGAGCAGTACTTC
>.|TRBV2|15|TRBJ1-6|.
CASSEGQLDNSPLHF
TGTGCCAGCAGTGAAGGACAGCTCGATAATTCACCCCTCCACTTT
>.|TRBV11-2|16|TRBJ2-2|TRBD1
CASSPHRGRDTGELFF
TGTGCCAGCAGCCCCCACAGGGGTCGGGACACCGGGGAGCTGTTTTTT
>few|TRBV29-1|12|TRBJ2-7|TRBD2
CSVGLAGDEQYF
TGCAGCGTTGGACTAGCGGGGGATGAGCAGTACTTC
>.|TRBV27|13|TRBJ1-2|.
CASSFSGSYGYTF
TGTGCCAGCAGTTTTTCGGGGAGCTATGGCTACACCTTC
>.|TRBV6-6|13|TRBJ1-6|.
CASSQLLVSPLHF
TGTGCCAGCAGCCAGCTTCTAGTTTCACCCCTCCACTTT
>.|TRBV16|13|TRBJ2-7|TRBD1
CASTGTETYEQYF
TGTGCCAGCACCGGGACAGAGACCTACGAGCAGTACTTC
>.|TRBV19|14|TRBJ2-1|.
CASSILGADNEQFF
TGTGCCAGTAGTATCCTGGGGGCGGACAATGAGCAGTTCTTC
>.|TRBV30|13|TRBJ1-1|.
CAWSLSWNTEAFF
TGTGCCTGGTCTCTGTCCTGGAACACTGAAGCTTTCTTT
>.|TRBV11-3|17|TRBJ1-1|.
CASSLGGWGNQNTEAFF
TGTGCCAGCAGCTTAGGTGGTTGGGGCAACCAGAACACTGAAGCTTTCTTT
>.|TRBV3-1/TRBV3-2|13|TRBJ1-1|TRBD1
CASSRQGITEAFF
TGTGCCAGCAGTCGACAGGGTATAACTGAAGCTTTCTTT
>.|TRBV4-2|16|TRBJ1-4|TRBD1
CASSQDPGQANEKLFF
TGTGCCAGCAGCCAAGATCCGGGACAGGCTAATGAAAAACTGTTTTTT
>.|TRBV14|15|TRBJ2-2|.
CASSLLGADTGELFF
TGTGCCAGCAGCCTCTTGGGGGCCGACACCGGGGAGCTGTTTTTT
>.|TRBV28|17|TRBJ2-5|.
CASSLSRGRRVQETQYF
TGTGCCAGCAGTTTATCCCGGGGTAGGAGGGTCCAAGAGACCCAGTACTTC
>.|TRBV4-1|13|TRBJ2-7|.
CASSLTETYEQYF
TGCGCCAGCAGCCTGACAGAGACCTACGAGCAGTACTTC
>once|TRBV18|13|TRBJ2-7|.
CASSPEGSYEQYF
TGTGCCAGCTCACCAGAGGGATCCTACGAGCAGTACTTC
>.|TRBV7-2|18|TRBJ1-6|.
CASSQQGVERSYNSPLHF
TGTGCCAGCAGCCAACAGGGCGTGGAACGGTCCTATAATTCACCCCTCCACTTT
>.|TRBV7-9|13|TRBJ2-5|.
CASSRGREETQYF
TGTGCCAGCAGCAGAGGTCGTGAAGAGACCCAGTACTTC
>once|TRBV28|14|TRBJ1-2|.
CASSVTVRTYGYTF
TGTGCCAGCAGTGTCACAGTACGAACCTATGGCTACACCTTC
>.|TRBV3-1/TRBV3-2|15|TRBJ1-4|.
CASSQDQGISFGLFF
TGTGCCAGCAGCCAAGATCAGGGGATAAGCTTCGGACTGTTTTTT
>few|TRBV28|16|TRBJ2-7|TRBD1
CASSPTSGQGAFYPYF
TGTGCCAGCAGTCCCACGTCGGGACAGGGGGCTTTTTATCCGTACTTC
>.|TRBV29-1|14|TRBJ2-1|.
CSVDVGAQYNEQFF
TGCAGCGTTGATGTGGGGGCCCAATACAATGAGCAGTTCTTC
>.|TRBV18|17|TRBJ2-1|TRBD2
CASSPLSPGGFYNEQFF
TGTGCCAGCTCACCATTATCACCCGGGGGGTTCTACAATGAGCAGTTCTTC
>.|TRBV6-1|16|TRBJ2-3|.
CASSESRGQSQDTQYF
TGTGCCAGCAGTGAAAGTAGAGGACAGAGCCAGGATACGCAGTATTTT
>.|TRBV19|11|TRBJ2-3|.
CASSIRDTQYF
TGTGCCAGTAGTATTCGTGATACGCAGTATTTT
>.|TRBV11-3|13|TRBJ2-7|.
CASSLAYRYEQYF
TGTGCCAGCAGCTTGGCATATCGCTACGAGCAGTACTTC
>.|TRBV3-1/TRBV3-2|16|TRBJ2-1|TRBD1
CASSQGGGQKINEQFF
TGTGCCAGCAGCCAAGGAGGGGGACAGAAGATCAATGAGCAGTTCTTC
>.|TRBV28|15|TRBJ2-7|TRBD2
CASSLFLAGGYEQYF
TGTGCCAGCAGTTTATTCCTAGCGGGGGGCTACGAGCAGTACTTC
>.|TRBV3-1/TRBV3-2|15|TRBJ1-3|TRBD1
CASSFGDRGGNTIYF
TGTGCCAGCAGCTTCGGGGACAGGGGTGGAAACACCATATATTTT
>.|TRBV28|14|TRBJ1-5|.
CASTGLSSNQPQHF
TGTGCCAGCACAGGATTGTCTAGCAATCAGCCCCAGCATTTT
>.|TRBV24-1|15|TRBJ2-1|TRBD2
CATSAFSGGNNEQFF
TGTGCCACCAGTGCTTTTTCGGGGGGAAACAATGAGCAGTTCTTC
>.|TRBV10-3|14|TRBJ2-3|TRBD2
CAISRGGDTDTQYF
TGTGCCATCTCTCGCGGGGGGGACACAGATACGCAGTATTTT
>once|TRBV10-3|15|TRBJ1-4|TRBD1
CAISERDRGQEKLFF
TGTGCCATCAGTGAGAGGGACAGGGGACAGGAAAAACTGTTTTTT
>.|TRBV6-4|15|TRBJ2-1|TRBD2
CASSVLAGSYNEQFF
TGTGCCAGCAGTGTCCTAGCGGGCTCCTACAATGAGCAGTTCTTC
>.|TRBV5-1|15|TRBJ1-1|.
CASSPGTHVGTEAFF
TGCGCCAGCAGCCCAGGTACACACGTGGGCACTGAAGCTTTCTTT
>.|TRBV7-9|16|TRBJ1-1|.
CASSPIGVTANTEAFF
TGTGCCAGCAGCCCGATAGGGGTGACAGCGAACACTGAAGCTTTCTTT
>.|TRBV7-6|16|TRBJ1-6|.
CASSLFPQGKDSPLHF
TGTGCCAGCAGCTTATTCCCCCAGGGCAAGGATTCACCCCTCCACTTT